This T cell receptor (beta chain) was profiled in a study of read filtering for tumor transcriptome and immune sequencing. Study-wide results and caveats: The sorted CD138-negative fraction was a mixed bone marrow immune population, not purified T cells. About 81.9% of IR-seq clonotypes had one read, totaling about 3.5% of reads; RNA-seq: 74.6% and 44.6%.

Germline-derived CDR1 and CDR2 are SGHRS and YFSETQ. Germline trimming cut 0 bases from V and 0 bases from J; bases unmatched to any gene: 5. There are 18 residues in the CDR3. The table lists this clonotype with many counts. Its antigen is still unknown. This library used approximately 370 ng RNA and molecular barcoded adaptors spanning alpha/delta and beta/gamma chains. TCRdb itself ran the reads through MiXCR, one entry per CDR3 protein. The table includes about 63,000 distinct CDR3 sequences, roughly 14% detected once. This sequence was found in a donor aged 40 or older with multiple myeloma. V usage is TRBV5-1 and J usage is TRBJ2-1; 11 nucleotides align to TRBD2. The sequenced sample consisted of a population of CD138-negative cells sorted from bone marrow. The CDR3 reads CASSLGLAGSRSYNEQFF. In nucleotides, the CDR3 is TGCGCCAGCAGCTTGGGACTAGCGGGATCCCGCTCCTACAATGAGCAGTTCTTC.